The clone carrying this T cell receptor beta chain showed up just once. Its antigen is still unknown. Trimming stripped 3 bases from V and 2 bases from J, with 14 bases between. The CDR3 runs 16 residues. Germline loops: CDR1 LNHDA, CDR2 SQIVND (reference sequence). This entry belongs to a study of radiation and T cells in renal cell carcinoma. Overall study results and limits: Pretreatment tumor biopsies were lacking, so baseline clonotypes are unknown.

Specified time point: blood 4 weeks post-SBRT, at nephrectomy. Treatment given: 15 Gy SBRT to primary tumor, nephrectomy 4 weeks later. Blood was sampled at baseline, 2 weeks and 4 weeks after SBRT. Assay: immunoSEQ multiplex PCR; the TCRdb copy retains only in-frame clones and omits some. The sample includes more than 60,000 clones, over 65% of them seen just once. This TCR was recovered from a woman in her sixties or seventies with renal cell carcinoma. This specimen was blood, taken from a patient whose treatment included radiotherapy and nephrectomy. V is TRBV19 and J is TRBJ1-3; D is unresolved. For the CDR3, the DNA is TGTGCCAGTAGTATGGTCCTGTTTGGTCCTGGAAACACCATATATTTT. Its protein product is CASSMVLFGPGNTIYF.